The 26 T cell receptor beta chains below all came from one sample that was sequenced in a study of blood T cell repertoires in COVID-19. Data came from immunoSEQ multiplex PCR; TCRdb stores just in-frame clones and leaves some out. The sample contains some 220,000 clones, 85% of which appear only once. The sequencing input was peripheral blood. The receptors come from a man between 45 and 60 years old who had recovered from COVID-19.

The rearrangement joins TRBV10-3 to TRBJ2-1; 11 nucleotides line up with TRBD2. CDR1 and CDR2 from the germline V gene are ENHRY and SYGVKD. This CDR3 comprises 15 residues. J was trimmed by 7 bases and V by 6 bases; bases with no gene match: 8. CDR3 sequence (DNA): TGTGCCATCAGCGCTACTAGCGGGAGCAGGAATGAGCAGTTCTTC. It specifies CAISATSGSRNEQFF.

V usage is TRBV2 and J usage is TRBJ1-3, with D unresolved. The CDR3 has 15 amino acids. V was trimmed by 2 bases and J by 0 bases, leaving 8 bases between them. CDR1 is SNHLY and CDR2 is FYNNEI in the germline V gene. CDR3 nucleotides: TGTGCCAGCAGTGAACGAGGGTTCTCTGGAAACACCATATATTTT. Translating gives CASSERGFSGNTIYF.

This sequence joins TRBV11-2 and TRBJ2-7; 10 nucleotides match TRBD1. The V gene's germline CDR1 is SGHAT and CDR2 FQNNGV. V lost 2 bases and J lost 5; bases outside the gene matches: 6. This CDR3 region has 15 residues. This CDR3 is CASSLSGQGTHEQYF. The CDR3 DNA reads as TGTGCCAGCAGCTTATCGGGACAGGGGACCCACGAGCAGTACTTC.

V and J are TRBV5-1 and TRBJ2-3, with D perhaps TRBD2 (7 bases). The CDR3 runs to 16 residues. V lost 5 bases to trimming and J lost 1 base, with 17 bases between them. Per germline, CDR1 SGHRS and CDR2 YFSETQ. The CDR3 nucleotides are TGCGCCAGCAGGCGAGGGGGGGACACAGGCACAGATACGCAGTATTTT. Encoded protein: CASRRGGDTGTDTQYF.

This clone was counted a single time. The genes are TRBV28 and TRBJ2-1; unclear D gene. Germline V gene sequence: CDR1 MDHEN, CDR2 SYDVKM. This CDR3 is built from 13 residues. V lost 6 bases to trimming and J lost 6 bases, with 12 bases between them. The CDR3 sequence is CASRRWFGNEQFF. The CDR3 bases are TGTGCCAGCAGACGGTGGTTTGGCAATGAGCAGTTCTTC.

This chain connects TRBV2 to TRBJ2-7; the D gene is possibly TRBD1 (5 bases). This CDR3 is built from 16 residues. Germline lookup yields CDR1 SNHLY and CDR2 FYNNEI. Trimming pared 3 bases from V and 2 bases from J, leaving 17 bases between. The CDR3 bases are TGTGCCAGCAGTGAGGGGCTTGAATCTTGGGCCTACGAGCAGTACTTC. Translating gives CASSEGLESWAYEQYF.

This chain links TRBV28 with TRBJ2-5; TRBD1 might be the D (6 bases). V lost 5 bases, J lost 4 bases, and 11 bases lay in between. This CDR3 has 13 amino acids. Germline CDR1 and CDR2: MDHEN and SYDVKM. CDR3 nucleotides: TGTGCCAGCAGTGACCAGGGGCGAGAGACCCAGTACTTC. Translating it yields CASSDQGRETQYF.

The chain couples TRBV29-1 to TRBJ1-1, with 7 bases that match TRBD1. CDR1 SQVTM and CDR2 ANQGSEA come from the germline V gene. The CDR3 covers 14 residues. Trimming removed 5 bases from V and 2 bases from J; junction bases left unmatched: 8. CDR3 residues: CSVYTGVLNTEAFF. CDR3 in DNA: TGCAGCGTTTACACAGGGGTTTTAAACACTGAAGCTTTCTTT.

The chain carries TRBV9 and TRBJ2-1; 13 bases line up with TRBD2. Trimming cost V 2 bases and J 6 bases; bases outside gene matches: 5. Per the germline V gene, CDR1 is SGDLS and CDR2 is YYNGEE. The CDR3 length is 16 residues. The CDR3 loop is CASSVGTSGRVNEQFF. The CDR3 nucleotides are TGTGCCAGCAGCGTCGGAACTAGCGGGAGGGTCAATGAGCAGTTCTTC.

The gene calls are TRBV5-1 and TRBJ2-3; 10 bases are shared with TRBD1. Germline V gene lookup returns CDR1 SGHRS and CDR2 YFSETQ. The CDR3 totals 16 residues. V lost 1 base and J lost 7; bases outside the gene matches: 9. CDR3 sequence: CASSLSSGTGVNTQYF. CDR3 coding DNA: TGCGCCAGCAGCTTGTCGTCCGGGACAGGGGTTAATACGCAGTATTTT.

J is TRBJ2-7 and V is TRBV6-5; possible D gene TRBD1, 6 bases. The CDR3 is 13 residues long. Germline V gene lookup returns CDR1 MNHEY and CDR2 SVGAGI. The V end was cut by 8 bases, the J end by 4 bases, with 15 bases between. The CDR3 here is CASAEGVGYEQYF. DNA for the CDR3: TGTGCCAGCGCTGAGGGGGTTGGTTACGAGCAGTACTTC.

The chain uses TRBV27 and TRBJ2-7, with TRBD1 identical over 11 bases. The length of the CDR3 is 15 residues. Germline CDR1 is MNHEY and CDR2 is SMNVEV (reference sequence). J was trimmed by 4 bases and V by 5 bases; bases with no gene match: 7. CDR3 region: CASSKYGQGAYEQYF. In DNA, the CDR3 is TGTGCCAGCAGTAAGTATGGACAGGGGGCATACGAGCAGTACTTC.

The chain couples TRBV27 to TRBJ1-5, with unresolved D. The CDR3 loop spans 15 amino acids. Germline V gene data show CDR1 as MNHEY and CDR2 as SMNVEV (reference sequence). Trimming left V 11 bases short and J 0 bases short, with 17 bases between. The CDR3 DNA reads as TGTGCCTTCGAAACGCGTTGCTATAGCAATCAGCCCCAGCATTTT. Protein sequence: CAFETRCYSNQPQHF.

The J gene is TRBJ2-7, the V gene TRBV5-1, with D tentatively TRBD1 (6 bases). Germline V gene data show CDR1 as SGHRS and CDR2 as YFSETQ. The CDR3 runs 14 residues. Trimming took off 1 base at V and 5 bases at J, with 13 bases between the two ends. CDR3 sequence reads: CASSLRLGADEQYF. CDR3 DNA: TGCGCCAGCAGCTTGCGGTTGGGGGCGGACGAGCAGTACTTC.

This chain joins TRBV4-2 and TRBJ2-7; weak D call: TRBD1 (6 bases). Between the trimmed V and J ends, which lost 1 base and 3 bases, there was a span of 10 bases. This CDR3 contains 14 residues. CDR1 is LGHNA and CDR2 is YNFKEQ in the germline V gene. The CDR3 DNA sequence: TGTGCCAGCAGCCAAGGCGAAGGGGGCTACGAGCAGTACTTC. Translation gives CASSQGEGGYEQYF.

The chain recombines TRBV7-8 with TRBJ2-3; 8 bases line up with TRBD2. The J segment lost 1 base and the V segment lost 1 base, leaving 1 base of the junction unmatched. Germline V CDR1 and CDR2: SGHVS, FQNEAQ. This CDR3 is built from 15 residues. CDR3 coding DNA: TGTGCCAGCAGCTTAGGTAGCGGGGGCACAGATACGCAGTATTTT. It codes for CASSLGSGGTDTQYF. Using reference TRBV7-8 and TRBJ2-3 for the parts outside the CDR3, the full variable domain is GAGVSQSPRYKVAKRGQDVALRCDPISGHVSLFWYQQALGQGPEFLTYFQNEAQLDKSGLPSDRFFAERPEGSVSTLKIQRTQQEDSAVYLCASSLGSGGTDTQYFGPGTRLTVL.

The V gene is TRBV19, the J gene TRBJ2-4; 14 nucleotides line up with TRBD2. The length of the CDR3 is 18 residues. After removal of 5 bases from V and 2 bases from J, the junction contained 8 bases not matched to a gene. Germline V lookup: CDR1 LNHDA, CDR2 SQIVND (reference sequence). The CDR3 region has the DNA TGTGCCAGTAGTCCAGGACTAGCGGGAGGTCGGACCAAAAACATTCAGTACTTC. Its translation: CASSPGLAGGRTKNIQYF.

The chain is built from TRBV6-5 and TRBJ1-4, with 9 bases that match TRBD1. Germline trimming cut 0 bases from V and 8 bases from J; bases unmatched to any gene: 7. Germline V gives CDR1 MNHEY, CDR2 SVGAGI. The CDR3 extends over 16 amino acids. CDR3 sequence reads: CASSYSRDRVVEKLFF. The CDR3 DNA is TGTGCCAGCAGTTACTCCAGGGACAGGGTCGTAGAAAAACTGTTTTTT.

This chain uses TRBV2 with TRBJ1-2; TRBD1 agrees at 7 bases. Trimming removed 6 bases from V and 6 bases from J; junction bases left unmatched: 10. From germline, CDR1 is SNHLY and CDR2 FYNNEI. The CDR3 extends over 14 amino acids. The CDR3, as DNA: TGTGCCAGCAGCCTGACAGGGTTGAATGATGGCTACACCTTC. Its translation is CASSLTGLNDGYTF.

The rearrangement joins TRBV28 to TRBJ2-7, with 7 bases matching TRBD1. V was clipped by 1 base and J by 0 bases; unmatched bases: 3. Germline CDR1 MDHEN, CDR2 SYDVKM. The CDR3 is 15 amino acids. The CDR3 loop is CASSLFGTASYEQYF. CDR3 DNA sequence: TGTGCCAGCAGTTTATTTGGGACAGCCTCCTACGAGCAGTACTTC.

This chain uses TRBV28 with TRBJ2-7; possibly TRBD1 for D (5 bases). The CDR3 extends over 12 amino acids. The V gene lost 6 bases and the J gene lost 4 bases, with 10 bases spanning the gap. The germline V gene encodes CDR1 MDHEN and CDR2 SYDVKM. CDR3 region: CASSKGVYEQYF. The CDR3 nucleotides read TGTGCCAGCAGCAAAGGGGTGTACGAGCAGTACTTC.

This clone has just a few counts. The CDR3 loop is CATGTLDTEAFF. CDR3 coding DNA: TGCGCCACTGGGACTTTGGACACTGAAGCTTTCTTT. The chain combines TRBV10-2 with TRBJ1-1; a weak D match, TRBD1 (5 bases). The V end lost 10 bases, the J end lost 3 bases, and 12 bases lay between the germline ends. CDR3 length equals 12 residues. CDR1 WSHSY and CDR2 SAAADI come from the germline V gene.

The chain uses TRBV24-1 and TRBJ2-7; 8 positions agree with TRBD2. CDR3 length: 15 residues. Trimming removed 5 bases from V and 4 bases from J; junction bases left unmatched: 9. Germline CDR1 KGHDR, CDR2 SFDVKD. The CDR3 loop is CATSGASGPQYEQYF. CDR3 bases: TGTGCCACCAGTGGTGCTAGCGGGCCTCAATACGAGCAGTACTTC.

V gene TRBV18 combines with J gene TRBJ1-5; unclear D gene. CDR3 length: 14 residues. Trimming removed 2 bases from V and 7 bases from J, with 12 bases in between. The germline CDR1 and CDR2 sequences are KGHSH and LQKENI. The CDR3 DNA reads TGTGCCAGCTCACCAACCGGGGTAAGGCAGCCCCAGCATTTT. Translated, it gives CASSPTGVRQPQHF. The full variable domain, its missing parts supplied by reference TRBV18 and TRBJ1-5, is NAGVMQNPRHLVRRRGQEARLRCSPMKGHSHVYWYRQLPEEGLKFMVYLQKENIIDESGMPKERFSAEFPKEGPSILRIQQVVRGDSAAYFCASSPTGVRQPQHFGDGTRLSIL.

The chain couples TRBV7-8 to TRBJ1-2, with 8 bases lining up with TRBD1. J lost 3 bases, V lost 2 bases, and 5 bases had no gene match. This CDR3 comprises 15 residues. Per the germline V gene, CDR1 is SGHVS and CDR2 is FQNEAQ. CDR3 sequence reads: CASSLLSGGHYGYTF. The CDR3, as DNA: TGTGCCAGCAGCTTACTTTCAGGGGGCCACTATGGCTACACCTTC.

J is TRBJ1-1 and V is TRBV12-3 or TRBV12-4; 7 bases map to TRBD1. Trimming removed 3 bases from V and 8 bases from J; junction bases left unmatched: 3. The CDR3 sequence is 12 residues long. Written as DNA, the CDR3 is TGTGCCAGCAGTTTTTACAGGGGCGAAGCTTTCTTT. The encoded protein is CASSFYRGEAFF.